One and the same sample provided the 8 T cell receptor beta chains below, sequenced in a study of T cell responses to AZD1222 COVID-19 vaccine. Only in-frame clones appear in the TCRdb table, and some are missing; sequencing was by immunoSEQ multiplex PCR. The sample includes some 90,000 clones, 80% to 90% seen only once; the top ten take roughly 15%. Sequenced material: peripheral blood, taken on day 0 of AZD1222 vaccination. These receptors were obtained from an adult in good health.

J is TRBJ1-1 and V is TRBV12-5; D gene unclear. The CDR3 is made up of 12 amino acids. CDR1 and CDR2 (germline): LGHNT, FRNRAP. Trimming took off 0 bases at V and 5 bases at J, with 4 bases between the two ends. The CDR3 DNA follows: TGTGCTAGTGGTTTGGTGGGGACTGAAGCTTTCTTT. Protein sequence: CASGLVGTEAFF.

The chain uses TRBV9 and TRBJ2-7, with 7 nucleotides matching TRBD2. Trimming cost V 0 bases and J 5 bases; bases outside gene matches: 8. The germline V gene encodes CDR1 SGDLS and CDR2 YYNGEE. The CDR3 sequence is 15 residues long. The CDR3: CASSVDGGRFHEQYF. The CDR3 coding sequence is TGTGCCAGCAGCGTAGACGGGGGGAGGTTCCACGAGCAGTACTTC.

The chain carries TRBV10-3 and TRBJ2-2, with D unclear. Germline V gene data show CDR1 as ENHRY and CDR2 as SYGVKD. The V gene lost 7 bases and the J gene lost 7 bases, with 13 bases spanning the gap. The CDR3 is 13 amino acids. The CDR3, as DNA: TGTGCCATCAATGGGGAAAGGAACGGGGAGCTGTTTTTT. As protein: CAINGERNGELFF.

The gene calls are TRBV3-1 (or the pseudogene TRBV3-2) and TRBJ2-7; TRBD2 agrees at 9 bases. The J segment lost 1 base and the V segment lost 9 bases, leaving 4 bases of the junction unmatched. This CDR3 is 13 amino acids long. Germline CDR1 LGHDT, CDR2 YNNKEL (reference sequence). This CDR3 is CASGTSRSYEQYF. DNA for the CDR3: TGTGCCAGTGGGACTAGCAGGTCCTACGAGCAGTACTTC.

This chain links TRBV5-1 with TRBJ1-2; D is unresolved. Germline V gives CDR1 SGHRS, CDR2 YFSETQ. This CDR3 has 15 amino acids. Trimming took off 1 base at V and 4 bases at J, with 14 bases between the two ends. CDR3 nucleotides: TGCGCCAGCAGCTTGATGTTCCCAGAAGTCTATGGCTACACCTTC. This gives the protein CASSLMFPEVYGYTF.

The V and J genes are TRBV4-1 and TRBJ2-1; D is ambiguous. From germline, CDR1 is MGHRA and CDR2 YSYEKL. The CDR3 sequence is 16 residues long. V lost 3 bases, J lost 8 bases, and 20 bases lay in between. The chain's CDR3 is CASSQAQRTLRYEQFF. The CDR3 DNA reads as TGCGCCAGCAGCCAGGCCCAGCGTACCCTAAGATATGAGCAGTTCTTC.

This chain connects TRBV7-8 to TRBJ1-4; TRBD1 aligns across 7 bases. V gave up 1 base and J gave up 7 bases; unmatched junction bases: 6. CDR1 and CDR2 from the germline V gene are SGHVS and FQNEAQ. CDR3 length: 15 residues. The CDR3 DNA reads as TGTGCCAGCAGCTTAGAGGGGGCGGTGGGTGAAAAACTGTTTTTT. It specifies CASSLEGAVGEKLFF.

This rearrangement joins TRBV27 to TRBJ2-7; TRBD2 agrees at 7 bases. The germline V gene has CDR1 MNHEY and CDR2 SMNVEV (reference sequence). Trimming at V came to 9 bases and at J to 0 bases, leaving 32 bases not matched to a gene. The CDR3 loop spans 22 amino acids. Written as DNA, the CDR3 is TGTGCCAGTGGGATTCCGGGGCAGGTCTTTCGGGAGGTCTACCGTTACTCCTACGAGCAGTACTTC. Protein sequence: CASGIPGQVFREVYRYSYEQYF.